The entry below gives a single T cell receptor beta chain sequence along with its context. What it binds is unknown. Trimming at V came to 5 bases and at J to 5 bases, leaving 11 bases not matched to a gene. This CDR3 comprises 16 residues. Germline assignment: CDR1 SGHRS and CDR2 YFSETQ. The source of the sample is a study of response to subunit inactivated influenza vaccine. General observations from the study: It was the authors' suggestion that each seasonal influenza vaccination recruits few new T cells.

TCRdb used MiXCR to reprocess the RT-PCR reads, holding one entry per CDR3 protein. This table has roughly 650,000 distinct CDR3 sequences, around 15% appearing once. The rearrangement links TRBV5-1 to TRBJ2-2, with TRBD1 identical over 8 bases. The origin of this receptor is a man between 50 and 59 years old who received an inactivated influenza vaccine. This specimen was PBMCs from blood, taken about 14 days before vaccination. Here the CDR3 reads CASRPGGGGGTGELFF. DNA for the CDR3: TGCGCCAGCAGACCAGGGGGCGGAGGTGGAACCGGGGAGCTGTTTTTT.